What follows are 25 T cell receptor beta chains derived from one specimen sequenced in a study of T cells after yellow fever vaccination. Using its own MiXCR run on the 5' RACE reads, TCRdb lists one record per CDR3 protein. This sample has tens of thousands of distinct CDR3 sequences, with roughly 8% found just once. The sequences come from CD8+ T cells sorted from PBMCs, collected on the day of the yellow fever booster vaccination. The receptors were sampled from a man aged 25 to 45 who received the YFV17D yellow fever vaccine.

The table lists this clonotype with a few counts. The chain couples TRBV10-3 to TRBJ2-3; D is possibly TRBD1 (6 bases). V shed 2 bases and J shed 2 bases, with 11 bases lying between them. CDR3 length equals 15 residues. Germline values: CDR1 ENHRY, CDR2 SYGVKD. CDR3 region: CAISEPGHATDTQYF. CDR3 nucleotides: TGTGCCATCAGTGAGCCGGGACACGCCACAGATACGCAGTATTTT.

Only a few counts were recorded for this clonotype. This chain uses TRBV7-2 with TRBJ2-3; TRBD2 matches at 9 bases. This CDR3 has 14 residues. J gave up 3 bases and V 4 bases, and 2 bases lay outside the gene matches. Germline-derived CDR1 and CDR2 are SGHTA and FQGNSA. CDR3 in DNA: TGTGCCAGCAGCTCTGCGGGAGGGACAGATACGCAGTATTTT. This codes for CASSSAGGTDTQYF.

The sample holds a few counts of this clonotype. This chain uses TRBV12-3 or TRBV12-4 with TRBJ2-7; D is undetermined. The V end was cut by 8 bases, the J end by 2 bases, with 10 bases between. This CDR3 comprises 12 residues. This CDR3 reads CASGLDPYEQYF. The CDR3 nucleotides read TGTGCCAGCGGGCTTGATCCCTACGAGCAGTACTTC.

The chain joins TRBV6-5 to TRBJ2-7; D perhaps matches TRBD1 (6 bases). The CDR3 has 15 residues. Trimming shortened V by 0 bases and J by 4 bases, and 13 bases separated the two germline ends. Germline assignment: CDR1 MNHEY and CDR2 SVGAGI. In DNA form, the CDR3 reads TGTGCCAGCAGTTACTCCGGGGACACGGTGTACGAGCAGTACTTC. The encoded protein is CASSYSGDTVYEQYF.

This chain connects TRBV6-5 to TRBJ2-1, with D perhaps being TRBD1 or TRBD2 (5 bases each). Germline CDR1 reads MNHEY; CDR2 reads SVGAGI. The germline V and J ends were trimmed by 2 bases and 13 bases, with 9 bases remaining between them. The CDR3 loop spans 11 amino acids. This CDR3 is CASSYRGLQFF. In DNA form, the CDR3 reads TGTGCCAGCAGTTACCGGGGCTTACAGTTCTTC.

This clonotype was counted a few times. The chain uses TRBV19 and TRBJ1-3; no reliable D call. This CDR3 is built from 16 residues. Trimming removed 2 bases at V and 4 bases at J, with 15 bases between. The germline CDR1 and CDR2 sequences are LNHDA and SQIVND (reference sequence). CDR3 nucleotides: TGTGCCAGTAGTATAAATGGACCTAATCCGGGAAACACCATATATTTT. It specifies CASSINGPNPGNTIYF.

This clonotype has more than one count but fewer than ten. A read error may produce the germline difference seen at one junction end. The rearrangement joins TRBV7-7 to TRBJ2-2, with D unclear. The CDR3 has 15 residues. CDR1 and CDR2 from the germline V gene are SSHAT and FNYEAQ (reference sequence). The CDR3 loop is CASSLSASTTGELFF. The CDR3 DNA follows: TGTGCTAGCAGCTTATCAGCCAGCACCACCGGGGAGCTGTTTTTT.

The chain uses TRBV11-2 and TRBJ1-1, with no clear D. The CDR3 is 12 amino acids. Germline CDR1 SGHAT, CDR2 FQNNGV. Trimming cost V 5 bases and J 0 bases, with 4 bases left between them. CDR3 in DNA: TGTGCCAGCAGCCTTTTGAACACTGAAGCTTTCTTT. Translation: CASSLLNTEAFF. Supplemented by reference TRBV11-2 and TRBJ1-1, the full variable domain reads EAGVAQSPRYKIIEKRQSVAFWCNPISGHATLYWYQQILGQGPKLLIQFQNNGVVDDSQLPKDRFSAERLKGVDSTLKIQPAKLEDSAVYLCASSLLNTEAFFGQGTRLTVV.

DNA of the CDR3: TGTGCCAGCAGAGCCGGACAGGGACTTGGAAACACCATATATTTT. As protein: CASRAGQGLGNTIYF. The chain couples TRBV28 to TRBJ1-3; 8 bases fit TRBD1. The germline gives CDR1 MDHEN, CDR2 SYDVKM. Unmatched junction bases numbered 7, after V lost 6 bases and J lost 3 bases. There are 15 residues in the CDR3.

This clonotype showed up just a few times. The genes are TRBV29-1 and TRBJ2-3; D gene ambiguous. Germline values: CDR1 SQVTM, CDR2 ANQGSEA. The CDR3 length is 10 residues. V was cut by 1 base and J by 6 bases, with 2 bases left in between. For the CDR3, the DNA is TGCAGCGTTGAAGCGGATACGCAGTATTTT. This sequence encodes CSVEADTQYF.

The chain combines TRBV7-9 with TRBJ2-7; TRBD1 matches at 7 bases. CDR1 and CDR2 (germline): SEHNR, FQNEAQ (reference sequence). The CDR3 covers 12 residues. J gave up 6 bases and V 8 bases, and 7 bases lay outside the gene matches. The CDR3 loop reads CASGPTGSEQYF. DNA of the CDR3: TGTGCCAGCGGACCGACAGGGAGCGAGCAGTACTTC.

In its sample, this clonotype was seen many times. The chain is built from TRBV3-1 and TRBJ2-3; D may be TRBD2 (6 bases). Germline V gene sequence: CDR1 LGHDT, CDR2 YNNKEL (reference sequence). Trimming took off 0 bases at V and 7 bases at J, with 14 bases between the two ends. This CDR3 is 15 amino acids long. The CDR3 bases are TGTGCCAGCAGCCAAGATCTGCGGGACGACAATACGCAGTATTTT. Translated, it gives CASSQDLRDDNTQYF.

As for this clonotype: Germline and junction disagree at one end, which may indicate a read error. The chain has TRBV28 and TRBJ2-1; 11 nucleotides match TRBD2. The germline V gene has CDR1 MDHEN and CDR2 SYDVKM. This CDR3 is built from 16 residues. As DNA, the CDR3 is TGTGTCAGCACCGCTCCGGGACTAGCGGAACCCTATGAGCAGTTCTTC. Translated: CVSTAPGLAEPYEQFF.

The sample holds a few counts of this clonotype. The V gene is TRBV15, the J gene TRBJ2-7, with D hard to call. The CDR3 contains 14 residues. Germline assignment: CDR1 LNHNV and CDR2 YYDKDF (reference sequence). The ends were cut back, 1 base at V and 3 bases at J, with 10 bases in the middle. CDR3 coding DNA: TGTGCCACCAGCAGAGTCCCCCCACTCTACGAGCAGTACTTC. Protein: CATSRVPPLYEQYF.

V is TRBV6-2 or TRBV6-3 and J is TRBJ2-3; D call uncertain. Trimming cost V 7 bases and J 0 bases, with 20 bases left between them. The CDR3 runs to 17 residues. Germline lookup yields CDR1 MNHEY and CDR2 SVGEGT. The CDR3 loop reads CASTLRQGWLSTDTQYF. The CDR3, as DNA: TGTGCCAGCACGCTGCGTCAAGGGTGGTTGAGCACAGATACGCAGTATTTT.

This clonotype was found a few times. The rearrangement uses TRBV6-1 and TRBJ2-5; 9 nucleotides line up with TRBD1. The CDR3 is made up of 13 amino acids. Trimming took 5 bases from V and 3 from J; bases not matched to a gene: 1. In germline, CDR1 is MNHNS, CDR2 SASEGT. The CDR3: CASSTGGEETQYF. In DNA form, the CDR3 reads TGTGCCAGCAGTACAGGGGGCGAAGAGACCCAGTACTTC.

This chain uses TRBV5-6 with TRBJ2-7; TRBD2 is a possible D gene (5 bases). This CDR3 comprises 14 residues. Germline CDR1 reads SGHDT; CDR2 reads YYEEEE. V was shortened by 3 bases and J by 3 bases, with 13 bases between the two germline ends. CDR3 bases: TGTGCCAGCAGCTGGGGTATGGGGAGCTACGAGCAGTACTTC. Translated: CASSWGMGSYEQYF.

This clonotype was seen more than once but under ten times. CDR3: CSVEDYRGDHEQYF. CDR3 in DNA: TGCAGCGTTGAAGATTACAGGGGAGACCACGAGCAGTACTTC. The rearrangement uses TRBV29-1 and TRBJ2-7; 7 bases map to TRBD1. Germline loops: CDR1 SQVTM, CDR2 ANQGSEA. The CDR3 contains 14 residues. Trimming cost V 0 bases and J 5 bases; bases outside gene matches: 7.

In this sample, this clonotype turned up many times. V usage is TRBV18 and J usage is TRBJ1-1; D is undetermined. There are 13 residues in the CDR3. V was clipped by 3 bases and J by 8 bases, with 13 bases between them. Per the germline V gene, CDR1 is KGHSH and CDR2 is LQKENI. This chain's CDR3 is CASSPLDNEEAFF. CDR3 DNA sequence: TGTGCCAGCTCACCGCTCGACAACGAAGAAGCTTTCTTT.

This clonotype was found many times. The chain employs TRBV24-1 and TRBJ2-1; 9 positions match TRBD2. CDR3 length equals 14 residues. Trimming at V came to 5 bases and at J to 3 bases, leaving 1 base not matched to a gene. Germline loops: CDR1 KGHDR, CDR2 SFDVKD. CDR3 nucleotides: TGTGCCACCAGTGGGACTAGCGACTACAATGAGCAGTTCTTC. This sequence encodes CATSGTSDYNEQFF.

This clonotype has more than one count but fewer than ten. The CDR3 DNA sequence: TGTGCCAGCAGTTTATTTACGGGAGGGCTTGCAGATACGCAGTATTTT. This encodes CASSLFTGGLADTQYF. The chain is built from TRBV27 and TRBJ2-3; 8 bases match TRBD2. There are 16 residues in the CDR3. With V trimmed by 1 base and J by 4 bases, 7 bases remained unmatched. CDR1 and CDR2 from the germline V gene are MNHEY and SMNVEV (reference sequence).

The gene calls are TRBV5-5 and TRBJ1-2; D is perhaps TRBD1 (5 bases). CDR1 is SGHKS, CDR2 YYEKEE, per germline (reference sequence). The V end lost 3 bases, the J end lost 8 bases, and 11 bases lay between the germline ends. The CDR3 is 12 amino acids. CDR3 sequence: CASSSGPEGYTF. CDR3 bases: TGTGCCAGCAGCTCGGGGCCAGAGGGCTACACCTTC.

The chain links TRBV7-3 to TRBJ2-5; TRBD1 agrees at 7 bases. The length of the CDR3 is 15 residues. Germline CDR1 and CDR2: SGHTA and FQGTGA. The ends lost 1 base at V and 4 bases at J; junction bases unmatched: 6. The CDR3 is CASSLSPGGAETQYF. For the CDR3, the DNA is TGTGCCAGCAGCTTAAGCCCAGGGGGTGCAGAGACCCAGTACTTC.

The CDR3 DNA reads as TGTGCCAGCATTCTGGGGGGAGAGCCATACAATGAGCAGTTCTTC. This encodes CASILGGEPYNEQFF. The chain has TRBV7-9 and TRBJ2-1; possible D gene TRBD2, 6 bases. The CDR3 is made up of 15 amino acids. CDR1 and CDR2 from the germline V gene are SEHNR and FQNEAQ (reference sequence). V was pared by 7 bases and J by 4 bases, with 17 bases between. Full variable domain (outside the CDR3, taken from reference TRBV7-9 and TRBJ2-1): DTGVSQNPRHKITKRGQNVTFRCDPISEHNRLYWYRQTLGQGPEFLTYFQNEAQLEKSRLLSDRFSAERPKGSFSTLEIQRTEQGDSAMYLCASILGGEPYNEQFFGPGTRLTVL.

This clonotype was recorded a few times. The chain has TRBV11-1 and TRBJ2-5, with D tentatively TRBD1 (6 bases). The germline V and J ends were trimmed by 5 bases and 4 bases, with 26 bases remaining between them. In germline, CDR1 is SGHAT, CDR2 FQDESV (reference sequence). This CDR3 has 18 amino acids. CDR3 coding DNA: TGTGCCAGCAGCCCTCGAAATCAGGGGCCTGGTCGGCGAGAGACCCAGTACTTC. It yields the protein CASSPRNQGPGRRETQYF. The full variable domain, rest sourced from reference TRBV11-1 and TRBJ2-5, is EAEVAQSPRYKITEKSQAVAFWCDPISGHATLYWYRQILGQGPELLVQFQDESVVDDSQLPKDRFSAERLKGVDSTLKIQPAELGDSAMYLCASSPRNQGPGRRETQYFGPGTRLLVL.